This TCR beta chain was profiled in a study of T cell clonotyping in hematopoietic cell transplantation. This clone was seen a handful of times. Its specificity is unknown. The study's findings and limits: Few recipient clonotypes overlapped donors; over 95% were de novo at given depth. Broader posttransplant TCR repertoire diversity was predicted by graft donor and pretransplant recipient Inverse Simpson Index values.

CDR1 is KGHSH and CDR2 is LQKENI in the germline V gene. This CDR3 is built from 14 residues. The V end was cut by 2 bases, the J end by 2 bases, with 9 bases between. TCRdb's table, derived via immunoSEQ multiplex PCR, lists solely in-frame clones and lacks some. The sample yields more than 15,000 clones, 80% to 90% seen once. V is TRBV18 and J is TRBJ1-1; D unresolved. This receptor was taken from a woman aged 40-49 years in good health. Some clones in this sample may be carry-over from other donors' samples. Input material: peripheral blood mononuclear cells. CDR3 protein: CASSPWGFNTEAFF. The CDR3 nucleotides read TGTGCCAGCTCACCATGGGGTTTCAACACTGAAGCTTTCTTT.